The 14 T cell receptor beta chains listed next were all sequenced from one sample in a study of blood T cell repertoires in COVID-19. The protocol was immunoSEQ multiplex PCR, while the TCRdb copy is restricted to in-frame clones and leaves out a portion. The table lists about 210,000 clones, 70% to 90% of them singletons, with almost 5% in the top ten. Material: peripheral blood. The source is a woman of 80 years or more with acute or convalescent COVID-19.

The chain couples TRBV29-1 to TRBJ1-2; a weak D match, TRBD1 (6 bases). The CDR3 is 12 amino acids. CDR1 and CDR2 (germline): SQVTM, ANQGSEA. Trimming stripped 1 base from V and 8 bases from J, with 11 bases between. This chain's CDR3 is CSVEGQETGYTF. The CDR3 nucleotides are TGCAGCGTTGAAGGACAGGAGACGGGCTACACCTTC.

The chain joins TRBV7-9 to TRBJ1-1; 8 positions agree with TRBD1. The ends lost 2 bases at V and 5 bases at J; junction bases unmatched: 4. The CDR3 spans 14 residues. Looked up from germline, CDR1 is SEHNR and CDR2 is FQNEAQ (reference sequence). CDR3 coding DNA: TGTGCCAGCAGCTTACAGGGGGCGGCTACTGAAGCTTTCTTT. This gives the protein CASSLQGAATEAFF.

CDR3 in DNA: TGCGCCAGCAGCTATAGCGGGGCTAGCACAGATACGCAGTATTTT. Translation gives CASSYSGASTDTQYF. This chain joins TRBV5-1 and TRBJ2-3; TRBD2 aligns across 8 bases. The V gene's germline CDR1 is SGHRS and CDR2 YFSETQ. The CDR3 sequence is 15 residues long. The trim removed 3 bases at V and 0 bases at J, leaving 3 bases unmatched.

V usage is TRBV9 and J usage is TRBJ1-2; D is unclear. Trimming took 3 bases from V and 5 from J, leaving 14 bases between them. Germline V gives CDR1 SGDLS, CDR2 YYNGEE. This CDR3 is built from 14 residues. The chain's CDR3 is CASSAEFGVYGYTF. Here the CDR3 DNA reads TGTGCCAGCAGCGCAGAATTCGGGGTGTATGGCTACACCTTC.

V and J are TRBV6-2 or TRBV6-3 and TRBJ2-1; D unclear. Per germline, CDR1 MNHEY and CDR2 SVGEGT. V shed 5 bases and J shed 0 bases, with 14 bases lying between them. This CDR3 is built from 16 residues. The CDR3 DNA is TGTGCCAGCAGTCCCCTCCGGGTAATCTCCTACAATGAGCAGTTCTTC. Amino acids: CASSPLRVISYNEQFF.

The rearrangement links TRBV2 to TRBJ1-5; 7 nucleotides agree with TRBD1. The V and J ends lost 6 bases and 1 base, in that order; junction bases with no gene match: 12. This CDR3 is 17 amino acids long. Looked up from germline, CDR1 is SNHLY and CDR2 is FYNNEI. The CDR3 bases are TGTGCCAGCAGCTCCGCTCCAGGGGGATCGAGCAATCAGCCCCAGCATTTT. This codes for CASSSAPGGSSNQPQHF.

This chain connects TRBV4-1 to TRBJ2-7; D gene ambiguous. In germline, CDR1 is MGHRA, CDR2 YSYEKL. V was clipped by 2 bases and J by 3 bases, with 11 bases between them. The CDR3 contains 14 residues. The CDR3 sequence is CASSQHETLYEQYF. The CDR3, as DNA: TGCGCCAGCAGCCAACACGAGACACTCTACGAGCAGTACTTC.

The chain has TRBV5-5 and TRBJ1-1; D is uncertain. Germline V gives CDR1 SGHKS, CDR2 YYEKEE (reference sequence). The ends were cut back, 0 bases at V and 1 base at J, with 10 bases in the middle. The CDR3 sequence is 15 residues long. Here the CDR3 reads CASSLAGLRNTEAFF. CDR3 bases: TGTGCCAGCAGCTTGGCCGGGTTGAGGAACACTGAAGCTTTCTTT.

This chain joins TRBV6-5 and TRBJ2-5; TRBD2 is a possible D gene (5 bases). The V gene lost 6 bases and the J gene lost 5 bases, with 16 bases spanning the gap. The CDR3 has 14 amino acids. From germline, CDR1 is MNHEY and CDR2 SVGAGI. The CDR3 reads CASRQNEGEETQYF. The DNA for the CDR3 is TGTGCCAGCAGACAAAACGAGGGAGAGGAGACCCAGTACTTC.

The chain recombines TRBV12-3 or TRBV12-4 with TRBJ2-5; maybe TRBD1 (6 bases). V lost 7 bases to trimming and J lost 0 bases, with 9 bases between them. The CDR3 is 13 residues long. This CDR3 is CASNWDNQETQYF. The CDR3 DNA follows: TGTGCCAGCAATTGGGACAACCAAGAGACCCAGTACTTC.

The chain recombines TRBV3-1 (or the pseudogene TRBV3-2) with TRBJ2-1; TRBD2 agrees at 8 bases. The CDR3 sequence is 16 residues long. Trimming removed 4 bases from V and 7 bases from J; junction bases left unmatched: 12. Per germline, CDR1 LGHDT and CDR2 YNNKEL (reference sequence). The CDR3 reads CASSPWGDSGKNEQFF. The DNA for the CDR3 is TGTGCCAGCAGCCCATGGGGTGATAGCGGGAAGAATGAGCAGTTCTTC.

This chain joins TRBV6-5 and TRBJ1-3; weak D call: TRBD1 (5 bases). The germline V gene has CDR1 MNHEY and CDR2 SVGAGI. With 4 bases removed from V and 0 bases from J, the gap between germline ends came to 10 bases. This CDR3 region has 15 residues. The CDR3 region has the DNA TGTGCCAGCAGTTCACAGGTCAGCTCTGGAAACACCATATATTTT. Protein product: CASSSQVSSGNTIYF.

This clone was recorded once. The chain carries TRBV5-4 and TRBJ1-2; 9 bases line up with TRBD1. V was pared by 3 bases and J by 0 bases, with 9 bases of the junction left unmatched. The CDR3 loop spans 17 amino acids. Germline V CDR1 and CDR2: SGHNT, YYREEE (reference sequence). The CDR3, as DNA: TGTGCCAGCAGCTGGAGGGGGGGACAGGGCCCTAACTATGGCTACACCTTC. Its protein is CASSWRGGQGPNYGYTF.

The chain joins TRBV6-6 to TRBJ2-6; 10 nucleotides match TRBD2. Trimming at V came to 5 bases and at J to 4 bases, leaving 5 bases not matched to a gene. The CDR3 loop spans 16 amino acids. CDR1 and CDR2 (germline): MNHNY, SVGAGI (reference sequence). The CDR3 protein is CASSRAGGSGANVLTF. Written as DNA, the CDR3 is TGTGCCAGCAGTCGAGCGGGAGGGTCCGGGGCCAACGTCCTGACTTTC.